This TCR beta chain was identified in a study of human T cells and chemical hapten exposure. About the study: The upper back received 0.01% DPC by patch testing, with results read at 6 days. Broader study findings: There were significantly more large CDR3 similarity clusters among expanded TCRs than among controls.

With V trimmed by 5 bases and J by 9 bases, 6 bases remained unmatched. Looked up from germline, CDR1 is ENHRY and CDR2 is SYGVKD. The CDR3 is 14 residues long. Each CDR3 protein gets one entry after TCRdb re-called the RACE reads with MiXCR. This sample has roughly 38,000 distinct CDR3 sequences, with approximately 12% found just once. Time point meaning: pre-sensitization, week 0. As for treatment: therapeutic diphenylcyclopropenone sensitization with weekly scalp DPC. Researchers extracted total RNA from unfractionated whole blood. This clonotype was recorded many times. Its antigen is unidentified. V is TRBV10-3 and J is TRBJ2-1, with TRBD2 identical over 11 bases. The TCR originated in a middle-aged woman with alopecia areata. Some clones in this sample may be carry-over from other donors' samples. Specimen: whole blood, collected in connection with sensitization to the hapten diphenylcyclopropenone (DPC). The CDR3 loop is CAISPGTSGSEQFF. The DNA for the CDR3 is TGTGCCATCAGTCCCGGAACTAGCGGGAGTGAGCAGTTCTTC.